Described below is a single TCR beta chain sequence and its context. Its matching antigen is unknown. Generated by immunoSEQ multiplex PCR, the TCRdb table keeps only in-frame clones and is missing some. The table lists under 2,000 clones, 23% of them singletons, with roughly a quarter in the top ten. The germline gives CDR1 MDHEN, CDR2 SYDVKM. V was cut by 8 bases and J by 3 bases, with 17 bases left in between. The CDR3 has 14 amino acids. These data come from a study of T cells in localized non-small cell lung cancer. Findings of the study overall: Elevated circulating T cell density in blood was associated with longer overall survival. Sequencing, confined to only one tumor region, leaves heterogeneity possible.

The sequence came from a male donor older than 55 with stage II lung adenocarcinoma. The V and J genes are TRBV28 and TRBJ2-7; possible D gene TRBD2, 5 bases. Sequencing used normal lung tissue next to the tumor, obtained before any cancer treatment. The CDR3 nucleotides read TGTGCCAGCCAGTCAGCGGCCGGTAGCTACGAGCAGTACTTC. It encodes CASQSAAGSYEQYF.